These 12 T cell receptor beta chains originate from one sample sequenced in a study of T cell repertoires in cytomegalovirus infection. Their cognate antigens are unknown. TCRdb reprocessed the reads via MiXCR and lists one record per CDR3 protein. The sample has 50,000 or so distinct CDR3 sequences; roughly 19% are singletons. The material was CD8+ T cells from cultured PBMCs, obtained from culture after CMV antigen stimulation. Every receptor here comes from a human donor in good health (CMV status not recorded). Some clones in this sample may be carry-over from other donors' samples.

This clonotype appeared a few times. This chain joins TRBV11-3 and TRBJ1-1; 8 bases are a match to TRBD1. The germline V gene encodes CDR1 SGHNT and CDR2 YENEEA. This CDR3 spans 15 amino acids. Unmatched junction bases numbered 10, after V lost 5 bases and J lost 5 bases. As DNA, the CDR3 is TGTGCCAGCAGCCCCACCGGACAGGGTGCAACTGAAGCTTTCTTT. It yields the protein CASSPTGQGATEAFF.

This clonotype came up a few times. The chain joins TRBV11-2 to TRBJ2-7, with D perhaps matching TRBD1 (5 bases). CDR1 and CDR2 (germline): SGHAT, FQNNGV. V lost 4 bases and J lost 0, with 10 bases in between. The CDR3 extends over 14 amino acids. The CDR3 bases are TGTGCCAGCAGCTCGGACAAGCACTCCTACGAGCAGTACTTC. This encodes CASSSDKHSYEQYF. The complete variable domain, with remaining parts taken from reference TRBV11-2 and TRBJ2-7, reads EAGVAQSPRYKIIEKRQSVAFWCNPISGHATLYWYQQILGQGPKLLIQFQNNGVVDDSQLPKDRFSAERLKGVDSTLKIQPAKLEDSAVYLCASSSDKHSYEQYFGPGTRLTVT.

Points on this clonotype: This clone may be a read error of a much larger clone one base away. The chain couples TRBV6-5 to TRBJ2-3; D is unresolved. CDR3 length: 16 residues. Germline lookup yields CDR1 MNHEY and CDR2 SVGAGI. The V gene lost 2 bases and the J gene lost 0 bases, with 12 bases spanning the gap. The CDR3 DNA reads as TGTGCCAGCAGTTACGCCCCTTTCTATAGCACAGATACGCAGTATTTT. Translating it yields CASSYAPFYSTDTQYF.

There are a few counts of this clonotype. V gene TRBV3-1 combines with J gene TRBJ1-1; D gene ambiguous. The length of the CDR3 is 15 residues. Germline V gene sequence: CDR1 LGHDT, CDR2 YNNKEL (reference sequence). V was shortened by 0 bases and J by 1 base, with 9 bases between the two germline ends. The CDR3: CASSQEIRGNTEAFF. The CDR3 bases are TGTGCCAGCAGCCAAGAAATCAGAGGGAACACTGAAGCTTTCTTT. Using reference TRBV3-1 and TRBJ1-1 for the parts outside the CDR3, the full variable domain is DTAVSQTPKYLVTQMGNDKSIKCEQNLGHDTMYWYKQDSKKFLKIMFSYNNKELIINETVPNRFSPKSPDKAHLNLHINSLELGDSAVYFCASSQEIRGNTEAFFGQGTRLTVV.

This clonotype has more than one count but fewer than ten. The V and J genes are TRBV20-1 and TRBJ2-2; tentative D call: TRBD2 (6 bases). V gave up 6 bases and J gave up 1 base, with 9 bases separating them. The germline V gene encodes CDR1 DFQATT and CDR2 SNEGSKA (reference sequence). The CDR3 has 13 amino acids. The CDR3 region has the DNA TGCAGTGCCAATAGCGGGAACACCGGGGAGCTGTTTTTT. As protein: CSANSGNTGELFF.

This clonotype has only a few counts. The chain carries TRBV4-1 and TRBJ1-5; 7 bases line up with TRBD1. The CDR3 is 15 residues long. CDR1 is MGHRA and CDR2 is YSYEKL in the germline V gene. V trimming: 0 bases; J trimming: 12 bases; junction bases outside the gene matches: 11. The CDR3 nucleotides are TGCGCCAGCAGCCAAGATTTAGGGGGCCAGGGTCTCCAGCATTTT. Amino acid sequence: CASSQDLGGQGLQHF.

The V call is TRBV19, the J call TRBJ2-1, with 9 nucleotides matching TRBD2. V lost 6 bases, J lost 4 bases, and 7 bases stayed unmatched. Looked up from germline, CDR1 is LNHDA and CDR2 is SQIVND (reference sequence). This CDR3 is built from 15 residues. The CDR3 nucleotides read TGTGCCAGTAGCCGACGACTAGCGGAGTACAATGAGCAGTTCTTC. It translates to CASSRRLAEYNEQFF.

This clonotype appeared a few times. The genes are TRBV27 and TRBJ2-6; D not certain. Trimming stripped 6 bases from V and 4 bases from J, with 13 bases between. CDR3 length: 15 amino acids. Germline-derived CDR1 and CDR2 are MNHEY and SMNVEV (reference sequence). CDR3 in DNA: TGTGCCAGCAGCCCGGGCTCCATGGGGGCCAACGTCCTGACTTTC. It translates to CASSPGSMGANVLTF.

This clonotype was picked up many times. This chain links TRBV5-6 with TRBJ1-2; 7 positions agree with TRBD1. The germline CDR1 and CDR2 sequences are SGHDT and YYEEEE. The CDR3 has 13 residues. Germline trimming cut 2 bases from V and 3 bases from J; bases unmatched to any gene: 1. The CDR3 nucleotides read TGTGCCAGCAGCTTAACAGGGGACTATGGCTACACCTTC. It codes for CASSLTGDYGYTF.

The V call is TRBV4-1, the J call TRBJ1-1; TRBD1 matches at 7 bases. Trimming cost V 4 bases and J 5 bases; bases outside gene matches: 10. The CDR3 is made up of 15 amino acids. Germline lookup yields CDR1 MGHRA and CDR2 YSYEKL. The DNA of the CDR3 is TGCGCCAGCAGCCCCGAGACAGCCAGGGGGACTGAAGCTTTCTTT. This gives the protein CASSPETARGTEAFF.

The sample holds many counts of this clonotype. The chain is built from TRBV20-1 and TRBJ1-3; 8 bases line up with TRBD1. Germline-derived CDR1 and CDR2 are DFQATT and SNEGSKA (reference sequence). The CDR3 consists of 14 residues. V lost 6 bases to trimming and J lost 0 bases; unmatched junction nucleotides: 4. The CDR3 DNA follows: TGCAGTGCCGAGACAGGGGTCTCTGGAAACACCATATATTTT. It translates to CSAETGVSGNTIYF.

This chain connects TRBV27 to TRBJ1-2; 7 positions match TRBD1. The CDR3 totals 13 residues. J was trimmed by 13 bases and V by 2 bases; bases with no gene match: 10. Per the germline V gene, CDR1 is MNHEY and CDR2 is SMNVEV (reference sequence). The CDR3 sequence is CASSLGKTGTLTF. The CDR3 coding sequence is TGTGCCAGCAGTTTAGGAAAGACAGGGACCCTCACCTTC.